This record looks at one T cell receptor (beta chain) sequence and its context. TCRdb ran MiXCR on the RT-PCR reads and lists one entry per CDR3 protein. The sample contains 650,000 to 800,000 distinct CDR3 sequences, 13% to 15% of which appear only once. The J segment lost 4 bases and the V segment lost 10 bases, leaving 6 bases of the junction unmatched. Germline CDR1 reads ENHRY; CDR2 reads SYGVKD. The CDR3 covers 13 residues. The genes are TRBV10-3 and TRBJ1-5; TRBD1 matches 8 bases. This sequence was found in a female donor in good health, serving as a healthy control. Sequencing was performed on memory CD4+ T cells from blood. Here the CDR3 reads CATRGQVNQPQHF. CDR3 sequence (DNA): TGTGCCACCCGGGGACAGGTGAATCAGCCCCAGCATTTT.